This T cell receptor beta chain was identified in a study of T-cell reconstitution after alpha-beta-depleted transplantation in children (dated by TCRdb to between 2015 and 2016). Regarding the study in general: Using TCR repertoire profiling, the study quantitatively followed how T-cell immune reconstitution unfolded in children after TCRalphabeta/CD19-depleted allogeneic hematopoietic cell transplantation.

Libraries were built with PCR. Sequenced on an Illumina HiSeq 2500. TCR libraries were prepared with molecular barcoding, using unique molecular identifiers to normalize TCRbeta repertoire quantification. The public reads were quality trimmed at Q25 with fastp and then assembled into clones with MiXCR by TCRdb, keeping productive beta chains. Records with the same CDR3 protein are collapsed into one entry carrying the most frequent genes and DNA. The sample table lists about 92,000 distinct CDR3 sequences, 12% of them with a count of one. Roughly 13% of the sample is held by the ten biggest clonotypes. This clonotype was recorded at least ten times. Its antigen is still unknown. No base quality information exists; no much larger clone differs at one position. Germline trimming amounts to 7 bases on V and 4 bases on J, with 2 as the count of junction bases outside the gene matches. The cysteine opens and the phenylalanine closes a CDR3 of 12 amino acids. The only DNA kept is the CDR3, 36 bases in frame from the first base. CDR1 and CDR2, looked up from the germline V gene, are MDHEN and SYDVKM.

The chain couples TRBV28 to TRBJ2-7, and 9 bases in between align with TRBD2. The source of this sequence is a human donor who donated a stem cell graft to a child with inherited bone marrow failure. Source: PBMCs from the stem cell graft donor, taken from the stem cell graft. The CDR3 here reads CASKREDYEQYF. In nucleotides, the sequence is TGTGCCAGCAAGCGGGAGGATTACGAGCAGTACTTC.